This passage covers 3 T cell receptor beta chains from one sample sequenced in a study of blood T cells in healthy people across ages. A J-beta primer mix and a sample-barcoded 5' primer were used in a second PCR of about 7 to 12 cycles. A single record per CDR3 protein comes from TCRdb applying MiXCR to the 5' RACE reads. The sample lists approximately 850,000 distinct CDR3 sequences; roughly 44% were seen once. The sequenced sample consisted of blood. The receptors stem from a man aged 60 to 69 in good health.

This clonotype was detected many times. The CDR3 spells CASSSSRQGSREQYF. CDR3 in DNA: TGTGCCAGCAGCTCGTCTCGACAGGGGTCGAGGGAGCAGTACTTC. The rearrangement uses TRBV7-9 and TRBJ2-7; 8 bases fit TRBD1. With V trimmed by 4 bases and J by 7 bases, 12 bases remained unmatched. CDR3 length: 15 amino acids. Germline CDR1 reads SEHNR; CDR2 reads FQNEAQ (reference sequence).

This clonotype was counted between two and nine times. The gene calls are TRBV20-1 and TRBJ2-3; 9 nucleotides match TRBD2. The CDR3 sequence is 13 residues long. The V and J ends lost 4 bases and 1 base, in that order; junction bases with no gene match: 0. Per germline, CDR1 DFQATT and CDR2 SNEGSKA (reference sequence). CDR3 in amino acids: CSAKRGGTDTQYF. In DNA form, the CDR3 reads TGCAGTGCTAAGCGGGGGGGCACAGATACGCAGTATTTT.

The table lists this clonotype with a few counts. The chain employs TRBV7-2 and TRBJ2-7; tentative D call: TRBD1 (5 bases). The CDR3 contains 15 residues. Trimming took off 3 bases at V and 6 bases at J, with 18 bases between the two ends. CDR1 and CDR2 (germline): SGHTA, FQGNSA. The CDR3 region is CASSFSGQGAAEQYF. CDR3 bases: TGTGCCAGCAGCTTCTCGGGCCAAGGGGCGGCCGAGCAGTACTTC.